These 27 T cell receptor beta chains came from one sample sequenced in a study of cytomegalovirus exposure and HLA in healthy donors. Using immunoSEQ multiplex PCR, the repertoire was profiled, and TCRdb retains in-frame clones only, with some absent. The sample includes approximately 300,000 clones, roughly nine tenths of them seen just once. Sequencing was performed on PBMCs. The receptors were sampled from a woman between 25 and 40 years old in good health and CMV-seropositive.

This chain uses TRBV6-5 with TRBJ2-1; 7 nucleotides line up with TRBD1. CDR3 size: 14 residues. Germline trimming cut 5 bases from V and 6 bases from J; bases unmatched to any gene: 7. Germline V gene lookup returns CDR1 MNHEY and CDR2 SVGAGI. CDR3 region: CASSEGGSGNEQFF. CDR3 nucleotides: TGTGCCAGCAGTGAAGGGGGCTCGGGCAATGAGCAGTTCTTC.

This clone was seen a single time. The gene calls are TRBV28 and TRBJ2-7; D is ambiguous. V dropped 8 bases and J dropped 0 bases, with 23 bases sitting between them. Germline V gene sequence: CDR1 MDHEN, CDR2 SYDVKM. The length of the CDR3 is 17 residues. The CDR3 sequence is CASRDRLVRTDSYEQYF. Here the CDR3 DNA reads TGTGCCAGCCGCGATCGCCTGGTCAGGACGGACTCCTACGAGCAGTACTTC.

V usage is TRBV29-1 and J usage is TRBJ2-1; 9 bases match TRBD2. CDR3 length: 14 amino acids. The ends lost 7 bases at V and 9 bases at J; junction bases unmatched: 13. Per germline, CDR1 SQVTM and CDR2 ANQGSEA. DNA of the CDR3: TGCAGCGGTGAGCGGGAGGCTCGCGGGGGTGAGCAGTTCTTC. Its protein is CSGEREARGGEQFF.

The chain carries TRBV7-9 and TRBJ1-2; the D is unclear. The V and J ends lost 7 bases and 4 bases respectively, with 10 bases between them. Germline lookup yields CDR1 SEHNR and CDR2 FQNEAQ (reference sequence). The CDR3 totals 12 residues. CDR3 coding DNA: TGTGCCAGCACCGACGGGTTCTATGGCTACACCTTC. Amino acids: CASTDGFYGYTF.

This rearrangement joins TRBV10-3 to TRBJ1-4; D call uncertain. V lost 2 bases and J lost 8, with 21 bases in between. CDR3 length equals 17 residues. The germline V gene encodes CDR1 ENHRY and CDR2 SYGVKD. The CDR3, as DNA: TGTGCCATCAGTGAGGTGGCAGGCCTCACCGAGCCAGAAAAACTGTTTTTT. Its protein is CAISEVAGLTEPEKLFF.

The gene calls are TRBV23-1 and TRBJ1-2, with TRBD1 as a possible D gene (5 bases). TRBV23-1 is sorted into the ORF group, with uncertain function. This CDR3 contains 15 residues. V dropped 3 bases and J dropped 4 bases, with 15 bases sitting between them. Written as DNA, the CDR3 is TGCGCCAGCAGTCAGGCCGACAGAAACGCCTATGGCTACACCTTC. It specifies CASSQADRNAYGYTF.

The rearrangement links TRBV28 to TRBJ2-5; possible D gene TRBD1, 5 bases. The germline V gene has CDR1 MDHEN and CDR2 SYDVKM. V was clipped by 10 bases and J by 4 bases, with 16 bases between them. This CDR3 has 13 amino acids. The CDR3 region has the DNA TGTGCCACCAGGGCTATAGTAGGAGAGACCCAGTACTTC. The encoded protein is CATRAIVGETQYF.

This sequence joins TRBV5-1 and TRBJ2-7, with 7 bases lining up with TRBD2. The CDR3 has 14 amino acids. Trimming took 2 bases from V and 0 from J; bases not matched to a gene: 2. Germline V gene data show CDR1 as SGHRS and CDR2 as YFSETQ. CDR3 in amino acids: CASSFGGNSYEQYF. The CDR3, as DNA: TGCGCCAGCAGCTTCGGGGGGAACTCCTACGAGCAGTACTTC.

In its sample, this clone was seen once. The gene calls are TRBV7-9 and TRBJ2-3; 8 bases line up with TRBD1. CDR3 length: 15 residues. V lost 5 bases to trimming and J lost 0 bases; unmatched junction nucleotides: 4. The germline CDR1 and CDR2 sequences are SEHNR and FQNEAQ (reference sequence). The CDR3 bases are TGTGCCAGCAGCCTCCGGACAGGGAGCACAGATACGCAGTATTTT. Amino acids: CASSLRTGSTDTQYF. Using reference TRBV7-9 and TRBJ2-3 for the parts outside the CDR3, the full variable domain is DTGVSQNPRHKITKRGQNVTFRCDPISEHNRLYWYRQTLGQGPEFLTYFQNEAQLEKSRLLSDRFSAERPKGSFSTLEIQRTEQGDSAMYLCASSLRTGSTDTQYFGPGTRLTVL.

The chain links TRBV28 to TRBJ2-7, with D possibly being TRBD1 (6 bases). Trimming took 4 bases from V and 3 from J, leaving 19 bases between them. Germline loops: CDR1 MDHEN, CDR2 SYDVKM. The CDR3 covers 16 residues. The CDR3 here is CASSSFLGDTDYEQYF. The CDR3 DNA sequence: TGTGCCAGCAGTTCGTTCCTCGGGGACACAGACTACGAGCAGTACTTC.

This chain joins TRBV29-1 and TRBJ2-3, with TRBD2 identical over 7 bases. In germline, CDR1 is SQVTM, CDR2 ANQGSEA. The CDR3 runs to 14 residues. V lost 7 bases to trimming and J lost 2 bases; unmatched junction nucleotides: 9. Written as DNA, the CDR3 is TGCAGCGCCCCCCCCGGGACTACCACAGATACGCAGTATTTT. Encoded protein: CSAPPGTTTDTQYF.

The chain joins TRBV12-5 to TRBJ1-3, with D possibly TRBD1 on 6 matching bases. The CDR3 is 15 residues long. The V gene lost 6 bases and the J gene lost 4 bases, with 16 bases spanning the gap. Germline lookup yields CDR1 LGHNT and CDR2 FRNRAP. The CDR3 here is CASGPDSGSGNTIYF. CDR3 sequence (DNA): TGTGCTAGTGGCCCGGACAGCGGGTCCGGAAACACCATATATTTT. The complete variable domain, with remaining parts taken from reference TRBV12-5 and TRBJ1-3, reads DARVTQTPRHKVTEMGQEVTMRCQPILGHNTVFWYRQTMMQGLELLAYFRNRAPLDDSGMPKDRFSAEMPDATLATLKIQPSEPRDSAVYFCASGPDSGSGNTIYFGEGSWLTVV.

The V call is TRBV4-3, the J call TRBJ2-5, with a possible D match to TRBD2 (6 bases). The CDR3 consists of 12 residues. Germline CDR1 reads LGHNA; CDR2 reads YSLEER. Trimming cost V 2 bases and J 5 bases, with 6 bases left between them. This CDR3 is CASSQRGETQYF. In nucleotides, the CDR3 is TGCGCCAGCAGCCAACGGGGGGAGACCCAGTACTTC.

This chain links TRBV28 with TRBJ1-2; 7 nucleotides align to TRBD1. The CDR3 has 14 residues. Trimming took 5 bases from V and 4 from J; bases not matched to a gene: 7. Germline V lookup: CDR1 MDHEN, CDR2 SYDVKM. CDR3 sequence (DNA): TGTGCCAGCAGTCTGACAGGGCCCAGCTATGGCTACACCTTC. Translating it yields CASSLTGPSYGYTF.

The chain is built from TRBV4-3 and TRBJ2-7; 9 bases match TRBD1. The V and J ends lost 1 base and 4 bases, in that order; junction bases with no gene match: 5. Germline-derived CDR1 and CDR2 are LGHNA and YSLEER. This CDR3 comprises 15 residues. The CDR3: CASSQAATGGYEQYF. DNA for the CDR3: TGCGCCAGCAGCCAAGCGGCGACAGGGGGATACGAGCAGTACTTC.

The chain uses TRBV7-2 and TRBJ1-4; the D is unclear. V was trimmed by 0 bases and J by 7 bases, leaving 9 bases between them. Looked up from germline, CDR1 is SGHTA and CDR2 is FQGNSA. This CDR3 comprises 14 residues. CDR3 DNA: TGTGCCAGCAGCTTAGCGCTCACGGGTGAAAAACTGTTTTTT. The encoded protein is CASSLALTGEKLFF.

The chain combines TRBV6-5 with TRBJ2-3; D perhaps matches TRBD1 (5 bases). The CDR3 runs to 16 residues. V lost 4 bases and J lost 2, with 16 bases in between. Germline CDR1 is MNHEY and CDR2 is SVGAGI. The CDR3 DNA is TGTGCCAGCAGTTCCTTTACGGCAGGGCTCACAGATACGCAGTATTTT. This translates into CASSSFTAGLTDTQYF.

This chain joins TRBV4-1 and TRBJ2-7; TRBD2 aligns across 7 bases. The CDR3 length is 15 residues. From germline, CDR1 is MGHRA and CDR2 YSYEKL. V lost 1 base and J lost 2; bases outside the gene matches: 5. CDR3 coding DNA: TGCGCCAGCAGCCAAGCCCGGGGGGACCCCTACGAGCAGTACTTC. This codes for CASSQARGDPYEQYF.

V and J are TRBV6-5 and TRBJ1-2, with D tentatively TRBD1 (5 bases). The CDR3 has 16 amino acids. Germline V lookup: CDR1 MNHEY, CDR2 SVGAGI. V was pared by 4 bases and J by 1 base, with 16 bases between. DNA for the CDR3: TGTGCCAGCAGTTCCCCGCGTGGGGGGAGTAACTATGGCTACACCTTC. This encodes CASSSPRGGSNYGYTF.

V and J are TRBV4-3 and TRBJ2-4, with D unresolved. The V end lost 1 base, the J end lost 0 bases, and 10 bases lay between the germline ends. In germline, CDR1 is LGHNA, CDR2 YSLEER. The CDR3 runs to 16 residues. The CDR3: CASSQGVRIAKNIQYF. The CDR3, as DNA: TGCGCCAGCAGCCAAGGGGTCCGCATAGCCAAAAACATTCAGTACTTC.

The genes are TRBV5-1 and TRBJ2-7; 13 bases fit TRBD2. This CDR3 spans 17 amino acids. With V trimmed by 1 base and J by 3 bases, 7 bases remained unmatched. Germline CDR1 SGHRS, CDR2 YFSETQ. This chain's CDR3 is CASSLTGLAGASYEQYF. CDR3 DNA sequence: TGCGCCAGCAGCTTGACTGGACTAGCGGGAGCGAGCTACGAGCAGTACTTC. Full variable domain (missing parts from reference TRBV5-1 and TRBJ2-7): KAGVTQTPRYLIKTRGQQVTLSCSPISGHRSVSWYQQTPGQGLQFLFEYFSETQRNKGNFPGRFSGRQFSNSRSEMNVSTLELGDSALYLCASSLTGLAGASYEQYFGPGTRLTVT.

This clone was counted between two and nine times. The rearrangement joins TRBV5-4 to TRBJ2-7; tentatively, D is TRBD1 or TRBD2 (6 bases each). The CDR3 totals 18 residues. V lost 2 bases, J lost 2 bases, and 23 bases lay in between. Germline V lookup: CDR1 SGHNT, CDR2 YYREEE (reference sequence). The CDR3 reads CASSFDQPTGALPYEQYF. In DNA form, the CDR3 reads TGTGCCAGCAGCTTTGACCAACCAACGGGGGCCTTACCCTACGAGCAGTACTTC.

This clone showed up many times. The CDR3 region is CASSRGQGPTYEQYF. The CDR3 coding sequence is TGTGCCAGCAGTAGAGGACAGGGTCCGACCTACGAGCAGTACTTC. V and J are TRBV6-1 and TRBJ2-7; TRBD1 aligns across 8 bases. V lost 5 bases, J lost 2 bases, and 8 bases stayed unmatched. Looked up from germline, CDR1 is MNHNS and CDR2 is SASEGT. The CDR3 runs 15 residues.

The chain is built from TRBV15 and TRBJ2-3; D is uncertain. The CDR3 contains 13 residues. CDR1 is LNHNV and CDR2 is YYDKDF in the germline V gene (reference sequence). The germline V and J ends were trimmed by 1 base and 10 bases, with 12 bases remaining between them. The CDR3: CATSRALIGAQYF. The CDR3 DNA reads TGTGCCACCAGCAGAGCATTGATAGGTGCGCAGTATTTT. Filled out from reference TRBV15 and TRBJ2-3, the complete variable domain reads DAMVIQNPRYQVTQFGKPVTLSCSQTLNHNVMYWYQQKSSQAPKLLFHYYDKDFNNEADTPDNFQSRRPNTSFCFLDIRSPGLGDTAMYLCATSRALIGAQYFGPGTRLTVL.

The chain joins TRBV7-2 to TRBJ2-3; perhaps TRBD2 as D (5 bases). In germline, CDR1 is SGHTA, CDR2 FQGNSA. The CDR3 extends over 15 amino acids. V was pared by 0 bases and J by 0 bases, with 7 bases between. The DNA of the CDR3 is TGTGCCAGCAGCTTAGCAGCGGCTAGCACAGATACGCAGTATTTT. Amino acids: CASSLAAASTDTQYF.

The chain carries TRBV4-1 and TRBJ2-3, with 10 bases that match TRBD2. CDR1 and CDR2 from the germline V gene are MGHRA and YSYEKL. J gave up 5 bases and V 6 bases, and 11 bases lay outside the gene matches. This CDR3 is 16 amino acids long. The CDR3 spells CASSQSLAGVKDTQYF. Here the CDR3 DNA reads TGCGCCAGCAGTCAGAGCCTAGCGGGGGTTAAAGATACGCAGTATTTT.

V gene TRBV29-1 combines with J gene TRBJ2-1; no definite D call. Germline CDR1 reads SQVTM; CDR2 reads ANQGSEA. The CDR3 is 11 residues long. V dropped 0 bases and J dropped 4 bases, with 1 base sitting between them. CDR3 DNA: TGCAGCGTTGAAGAGTACAATGAGCAGTTCTTC. Residues: CSVEEYNEQFF.